This T cell receptor (beta chain) emerged from a study of OX40 agonist ivuxolimab in advanced cancers. In the study overall: An agonistic human IgG2 monoclonal antibody against OX40 (CD134) was given. Patients received intravenous ivuxolimab every 2 weeks at 0.01 to 10 mg/kg.

The CDR3 totals 12 residues. Germline values: CDR1 SGHTA, CDR2 FQGNSA. V was pared by 3 bases and J by 2 bases, with 4 bases between. Blood specimens came from baseline, cycle 4 day 1, and cycle 7 day 1. The protocol was immunoSEQ multiplex PCR, while the TCRdb copy is restricted to in-frame clones and leaves out a portion. The repertoire has 55,000 to 75,000 clones, about nine tenths of them found once; the top ten carry less than 2.5%. This chain uses TRBV7-2 with TRBJ1-2; D gene ambiguous. The sequence derives from an adult with an advanced solid tumor such as melanoma, head and neck, liver or kidney cancer. The sequences come from CD4+ or CD8+ T cells sorted from blood, collected in a trial of the OX40 agonist ivuxolimab. This chain's CDR3 is CASSFQNYGYTF. The CDR3 nucleotides read TGTGCCAGCAGCTTCCAGAACTATGGCTACACCTTC.